Sequencing of this TCR beta chain was carried out in a study of cytotoxic CD8 clonotypes in ibrutinib-treated CLL. As for the study in general: Mean values per sample were 260,000 or so productive templates and roughly 90,000 productive rearrangements.

Assay used: immunoSEQ multiplex PCR; TCRdb lists only in-frame clones, some missing. Of some 130,000 clones listed, around four fifths are singletons. Sequenced here: PBMCs, sampled after 24 months of ibrutinib treatment. This TCR came from a human donor with chronic lymphocytic leukemia.

The CDR3 nucleotides are TGCAGCGTGTTGGAGGACAGCAATCAGCCCCAGCATTTT. Translation: CSVLEDSNQPQHF. The chain joins TRBV29-1 to TRBJ1-5; D remains unclear. The germline V gene encodes CDR1 SQVTM and CDR2 ANQGSEA. Trimming took off 6 bases at V and 1 base at J, with 10 bases between the two ends. The CDR3 is 13 residues long.